This T cell receptor beta chain stems from a study of regulatory T cells in long-lasting Graves disease. Overall study findings and caveats: Whereas approximately 950 public clonotypes were shared by new patients, persistent patients shared more, at 2,500 to 3,500. TRBV28, TRBJ1-2 and TRBJ2-5 emerged as the favored segments in persistent disease.

About this clonotype itself: Its antigen is undetermined.

Time point denoted: newly diagnosed GD, antithyroid drugs for less than 3 months. There was RNA extracted from PBMCs, and the TCR library was made from it. Germline CDR1 is SGHTA and CDR2 is FQGTGA. The junction had 11 bases not matched to a gene; V was cut back by 5 bases and J by 8 bases. CDR3 length: 15 residues. Library construction for TCR beta used iRepertoire HTBI primers and Arm-PCR of CDR3 regions. Original analysis: Among the samples, around 61 TRBV and 14 TRBJ segments were identified. MiXCR, run by TCRdb on the multiplex PCR reads, gives a single entry per CDR3 protein. The V and J calls follow TCRdb's processing rather than the paper's. Of approximately 460,000 distinct CDR3 sequences in the sample, around 17% were seen once. The sample was also reused in another study, on T cells in Graves' hyperthyroidism and ophthalmopathy. That paper notes: Uncontrolled infection, other autoimmune disease, pregnancy and lactation each barred patients from inclusion.

This sequence was found in a woman in her 30s with Graves disease. The V and J genes are TRBV7-3 and TRBJ2-1, with TRBD2 identical over 8 bases. The sample consisted of peripheral blood mononuclear cells (PBMCs), taken at new diagnosis, from a patient treated with antithyroid drugs. The CDR3 spells CASSPWGLGIDEQFF. The DNA for the CDR3 is TGTGCCAGCAGCCCTTGGGGACTAGGAATTGATGAGCAGTTCTTC.